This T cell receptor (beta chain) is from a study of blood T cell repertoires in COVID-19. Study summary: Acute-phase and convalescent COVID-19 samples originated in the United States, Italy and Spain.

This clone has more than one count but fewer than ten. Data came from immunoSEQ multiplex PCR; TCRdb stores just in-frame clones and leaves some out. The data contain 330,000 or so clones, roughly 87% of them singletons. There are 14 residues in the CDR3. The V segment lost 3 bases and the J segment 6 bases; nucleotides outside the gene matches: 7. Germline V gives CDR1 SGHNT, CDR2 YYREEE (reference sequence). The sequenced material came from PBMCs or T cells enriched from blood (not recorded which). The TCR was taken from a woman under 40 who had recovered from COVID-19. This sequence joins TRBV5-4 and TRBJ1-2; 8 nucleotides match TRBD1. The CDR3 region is CASSSTGGRDGYTF. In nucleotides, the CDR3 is TGTGCCAGCAGCTCAACAGGGGGGAGAGATGGCTACACCTTC.